This TCR beta chain originates from a study of T-cell reconstitution after alpha-beta-depleted transplantation in children. V was trimmed by 4 bases and J by 4 bases, leaving 5 bases between them. This CDR3 spans 12 amino acids. Study-level points and caveats: Several hundred expanded graft clones reportedly gave rise to the alpha-beta T cells present about two months after transplant.

As it was prepared, the TCRbeta library received unique molecular identifiers. TCRdb passed the PCR reads through MiXCR, listing each CDR3 protein once. The profile covers over 200,000 distinct CDR3 sequences, with roughly 18% appearing a single time and roughly two fifths taken by the ten largest. Concerning this clonotype: Its cognate antigen is unknown.

The gene calls are TRBV12-3 or TRBV12-4 and TRBJ1-5; no firm D call. The sequencing used PBMCs, mostly from graft donor cells, collected 360 days after TCRalphabeta/CD19-depleted stem cell transplant. This TCR was recovered from a male patient between 2 and 10 years old who had a stem cell transplant for acute lymphoblastic leukemia, so the T cells may come from the graft donor. The CDR3 protein is CASSSENQPQHF. DNA for the CDR3: TGTGCCAGCAGTTCCGAGAATCAGCCCCAGCATTTT.